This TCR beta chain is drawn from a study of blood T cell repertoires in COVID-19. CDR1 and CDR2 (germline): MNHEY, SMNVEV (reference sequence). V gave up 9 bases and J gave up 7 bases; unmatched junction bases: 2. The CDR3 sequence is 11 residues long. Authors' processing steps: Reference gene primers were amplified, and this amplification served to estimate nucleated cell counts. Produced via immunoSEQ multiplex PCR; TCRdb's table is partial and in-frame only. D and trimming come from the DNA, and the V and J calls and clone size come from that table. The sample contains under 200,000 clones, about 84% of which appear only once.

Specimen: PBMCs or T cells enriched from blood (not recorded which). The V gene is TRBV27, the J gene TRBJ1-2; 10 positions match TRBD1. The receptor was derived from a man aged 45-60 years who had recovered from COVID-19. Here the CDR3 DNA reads TGTGCCAGTGGGACAGGGGCTGGCTACACCTTC. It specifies CASGTGAGYTF.